Listed below are T cell receptor beta chains from one sample, sequenced in a study of OX40 agonist ivuxolimab in advanced cancers. Measured with immunoSEQ multiplex PCR; TCRdb has only the in-frame clones, and not every one. The sample lists around 35,000 clones, more than 60% occurring once. The sequencing here drew on CD4+ or CD8+ T cells sorted from blood, taken in a trial of the OX40 agonist ivuxolimab. The receptors here all came from an adult with an advanced solid tumor such as melanoma, head and neck, liver or kidney cancer. CDR3s include the opening cysteine and the closing phenylalanine or tryptophan. Each record gives: V gene, J gene, clone size, D gene, CDR3 DNA, CDR3 protein. D genes are given only for firm matches. Clone size is shown for a subset of rows, as once, few, many or a class of expanded clone.

V gene: TRBV11-3
J gene: TRBJ2-1
clone size: NA
D gene: NA
CDR3 DNA: TGTGCCAGCAGCATCCCTAATGAGCAGTTCTTC
CDR3 protein: CASSIPNEQFF

V gene: TRBV10-1
J gene: TRBJ1-5
clone size: NA
D gene: NA
CDR3 DNA: TGCGCCAGCAGTGGTTTTACTAGCAATCAGCCCCAGCATTTT
CDR3 protein: CASSGFTSNQPQHF

V gene: TRBV30
J gene: TRBJ1-5
clone size: few
D gene: NA
CDR3 DNA: TGTGCCTGTATAACTGAGGCCCCAGAGCCCCAGCATTTT
CDR3 protein: CACITEAPEPQHF

V gene: TRBV30
J gene: TRBJ2-1
clone size: NA
D gene: NA
CDR3 DNA: TGTGCCTGGAGTCTACCGGAAGTCCCCTCCTACAATGAGCAGTTCTTC
CDR3 protein: CAWSLPEVPSYNEQFF

V gene: TRBV15
J gene: TRBJ2-1
clone size: NA
D gene: TRBD1
CDR3 DNA: TGTGCCACCAGCAGAGATCTCGGGACAGGGGGCAAGATTGAGCAGTTCTTC
CDR3 protein: CATSRDLGTGGKIEQFF

V gene: TRBV29-1
J gene: TRBJ1-1
clone size: NA
D gene: NA
CDR3 DNA: TGCAGCGTTGAAAGACGGCTGAACACTGAAGCTTTCTTT
CDR3 protein: CSVERRLNTEAFF

V gene: TRBV11-3
J gene: TRBJ2-5
clone size: medium-sized
D gene: NA
CDR3 DNA: TGTGCCAGCAGCTCCGCCCTCGATCAAGAGACCCAGTACTTC
CDR3 protein: CASSSALDQETQYF

V gene: TRBV5-6
J gene: TRBJ2-7
clone size: NA
D gene: TRBD1
CDR3 DNA: TGTGCCAGCAGCCGGGGACAGGTTCGTCGAGAGCAGTACTTC
CDR3 protein: CASSRGQVRREQYF

V gene: TRBV4-2
J gene: TRBJ2-7
clone size: NA
D gene: NA
CDR3 DNA: TGTGCCAGCAGCCAAGATAGGGCCACCCCTCTGGGCGAGCAGTACTTC
CDR3 protein: CASSQDRATPLGEQYF

V gene: TRBV6-5
J gene: TRBJ2-7
clone size: NA
D gene: NA
CDR3 DNA: TGTGCCAGCAGCCCGGGACTGGGGACCTACGAGCAGTACTTC
CDR3 protein: CASSPGLGTYEQYF

V gene: TRBV5-6
J gene: TRBJ2-1
clone size: NA
D gene: NA
CDR3 DNA: TGTGCCAGCAGCCGACAAGGCTTTTCCTACAATGAGCAGTTCTTC
CDR3 protein: CASSRQGFSYNEQFF

V gene: TRBV2
J gene: TRBJ2-2
clone size: NA
D gene: NA
CDR3 DNA: TGTGCCAGCACCCGGGACCTGGTCATCGGGGAGCTGTTTTTT
CDR3 protein: CASTRDLVIGELFF

V gene: TRBV30
J gene: TRBJ1-2
clone size: medium-sized
D gene: NA
CDR3 DNA: TGTGCCTGGAGTGGAGGTAGGGGCAGAGGCTACACCTTC
CDR3 protein: CAWSGGRGRGYTF